This entry lists 20 T cell receptor beta chains sequenced from one sample in a study of Ad26.COV2.S vaccination and SARS-CoV-2 variants. Treatment noted: 15 to 20 received Ad26.COV2.S at low or high dose, single or two shots; several received placebo; per-sample allocation not given. The samples date from day 63 after the first vaccine or placebo injection. Clones were sequenced by immunoSEQ multiplex PCR, and TCRdb holds only the in-frame ones, with some missing. The sample holds about 680,000 clones; roughly 90% are singletons and the top ten take about 1.5%. The input for sequencing was peripheral blood, taken in a trial of Ad26.COV2.S vaccine versus placebo. Receptor source: a person aged 18-60 years who received the Ad26.COV2.S COVID-19 vaccine or a placebo.

The chain is built from TRBV11-3 and TRBJ1-2; D call uncertain. Trimming left V 1 base short and J 2 bases short, with 8 bases between. This CDR3 is 14 amino acids long. Germline loops: CDR1 SGHNT, CDR2 YENEEA. The CDR3 bases are TGTGCCAGCAGCTTAGTTGTCAGAAACTATGGCTACACCTTC. Translation: CASSLVVRNYGYTF.

V and J are TRBV5-1 and TRBJ2-7; 7 bases are a match to TRBD1. The V and J ends lost 8 bases and 6 bases, in that order; junction bases with no gene match: 11. Germline CDR1 SGHRS, CDR2 YFSETQ. The CDR3 loop spans 13 amino acids. In DNA form, the CDR3 reads TGCGCCAGTCGACAGGGTAGGGTAACCGAGCAGTACTTC. The encoded protein is CASRQGRVTEQYF.

J is TRBJ2-7 and V is TRBV11-2; 7 nucleotides line up with TRBD1. V was pared by 1 base and J by 9 bases, with 3 bases of the junction left unmatched. CDR3 size: 12 residues. The germline CDR1 and CDR2 sequences are SGHAT and FQNNGV. Here the CDR3 DNA reads TGTGCCAGCAGCTTAGCCGCAGGGGGGCAGTACTTC. Protein: CASSLAAGGQYF. Based on the CDR3 plus reference TRBV11-2 and TRBJ2-7, the full variable domain is EAGVAQSPRYKIIEKRQSVAFWCNPISGHATLYWYQQILGQGPKLLIQFQNNGVVDDSQLPKDRFSAERLKGVDSTLKIQPAKLEDSAVYLCASSLAAGGQYFGPGTRLTVT.

The rearrangement links TRBV27 to TRBJ2-5; no clear D gene. V lost 5 bases, J lost 5 bases, and 15 bases lay in between. CDR1 is MNHEY and CDR2 is SMNVEV in the germline V gene (reference sequence). This CDR3 is built from 14 residues. This chain's CDR3 is CASSRRIREETQYF. In DNA, the CDR3 is TGTGCCAGCAGTCGCAGGATCCGCGAGGAGACCCAGTACTTC.

The chain links TRBV19 to TRBJ2-5, with 10 bases aligning to TRBD2. Germline assignment: CDR1 LNHDA and CDR2 SQIVND (reference sequence). The ends lost 6 bases at V and 2 bases at J; junction bases unmatched: 9. This CDR3 contains 16 residues. CDR3 region: CASSPGTSVFQETQYF. Here the CDR3 DNA reads TGTGCCAGTAGCCCCGGGACTAGCGTATTTCAAGAGACCCAGTACTTC.

This clone was seen only a few times. The chain uses TRBV6-2 or TRBV6-3 and TRBJ2-2; D is unresolved. The V gene's germline CDR1 is MNHEY and CDR2 SVGEGT. CDR3 length: 14 amino acids. The ends were cut back, 2 bases at V and 7 bases at J, with 11 bases in the middle. CDR3 in DNA: TGTGCCAGCAGTTACCTCCACCCGGGCGGGGAGCTGTTTTTT. Translated, it gives CASSYLHPGGELFF.

The chain recombines TRBV6-6 with TRBJ2-3, with D unresolved. The germline CDR1 and CDR2 sequences are MNHNY and SVGAGI (reference sequence). This CDR3 contains 13 residues. V was cut by 2 bases and J by 5 bases, with 8 bases left in between. CDR3 residues: CASSYRKQDTQYF. In DNA form, the CDR3 reads TGTGCCAGCAGTTACAGAAAGCAAGATACGCAGTATTTT.

A single count supports this clone. The chain combines TRBV5-4 with TRBJ2-1; 10 bases agree with TRBD1. Losses at the gene ends were 4 bases for V and 0 bases for J; bases not matched to a gene: 4. The germline V gene has CDR1 SGHNT and CDR2 YYREEE (reference sequence). The CDR3 contains 16 residues. CDR3 residues: CASSHRDRGSYNEQFF. CDR3 sequence (DNA): TGTGCCAGCAGCCACAGGGACAGGGGCTCCTACAATGAGCAGTTCTTC.

The V call is TRBV18, the J call TRBJ1-5, with D hard to call. Trimming took 0 bases from V and 3 from J, leaving 12 bases between them. Germline CDR1 reads KGHSH; CDR2 reads LQKENI. The CDR3 has 16 residues. This CDR3 reads CASSPPNGQVNQPQHF. The CDR3 DNA reads as TGTGCCAGCTCACCACCAAATGGCCAGGTCAATCAGCCCCAGCATTTT.

This rearrangement joins TRBV7-2 to TRBJ2-2; the match to TRBD2 covers 7 bases. V was pared by 1 base and J by 5 bases, with 4 bases of the junction left unmatched. There are 15 residues in the CDR3. Per germline, CDR1 SGHTA and CDR2 FQGNSA. The CDR3 protein is CASSLVTSQTGELFF. The CDR3 DNA is TGTGCCAGCAGCTTAGTGACTAGCCAAACCGGGGAGCTGTTTTTT.

The chain employs TRBV29-1 and TRBJ1-2; 9 positions agree with TRBD1. Germline V gene lookup returns CDR1 SQVTM and CDR2 ANQGSEA. The CDR3 is 13 amino acids. Trimming removed 6 bases from V and 3 bases from J; junction bases left unmatched: 5. The chain's CDR3 is CSVSDRGDYGYTF. CDR3 sequence (DNA): TGCAGCGTCTCTGACAGGGGGGACTATGGCTACACCTTC. Variable domain in full (rest from reference TRBV29-1 and TRBJ1-2): SAVISQKPSRDICQRGTSLTIQCQVDSQVTMMFWYRQQPGQSLTLIATANQGSEATYESGFVIDKFPISRPNLTFSTLTVSNMSPEDSSIYLCSVSDRGDYGYTFGSGTRLTVV.

In this sample, this clone turned up a few times. The CDR3 DNA is TGTGCCAGCAGCTTAGTAGCCACCCAGGGGGACACTGAAGCTTTCTTT. Its translation is CASSLVATQGDTEAFF. The chain combines TRBV7-2 with TRBJ1-1; TRBD1 matches 7 bases. The germline V gene encodes CDR1 SGHTA and CDR2 FQGNSA. Unmatched junction bases numbered 8, after V lost 1 base and J lost 3 bases. This CDR3 region has 16 residues.

This sequence joins TRBV7-2 and TRBJ2-3; 12 bases match TRBD2. Trimming at V came to 5 bases and at J to 5 bases, leaving 8 bases not matched to a gene. The CDR3 contains 16 residues. The germline V gene has CDR1 SGHTA and CDR2 FQGNSA. The CDR3 sequence: CASSARLAGGGDTQYF. CDR3 DNA sequence: TGTGCCAGCAGCGCCCGTCTAGCGGGAGGGGGAGATACGCAGTATTTT.

The chain carries TRBV19 and TRBJ2-7; 9 nucleotides match TRBD2. The CDR3 has 13 amino acids. Germline V gives CDR1 LNHDA, CDR2 SQIVND (reference sequence). J gave up 2 bases and V 6 bases, and 2 bases lay outside the gene matches. For the CDR3, the DNA is TGTGCCAGTAGCCTAGCGGGGACCTACGAGCAGTACTTC. Its protein product is CASSLAGTYEQYF.

The rearrangement joins TRBV5-4 to TRBJ2-1, with TRBD1 matching 7 bases. This CDR3 comprises 14 residues. V was clipped by 4 bases and J by 5 bases; unmatched bases: 6. The germline CDR1 and CDR2 sequences are SGHNT and YYREEE (reference sequence). Written as DNA, the CDR3 is TGTGCCAGCAGCCCGGACAGGCGAAACAATGAGCAGTTCTTC. Its translation is CASSPDRRNNEQFF.

The chain combines TRBV19 with TRBJ1-1; TRBD1 matches 9 bases. With V trimmed by 6 bases and J by 5 bases, 10 bases remained unmatched. The length of the CDR3 is 15 residues. Germline CDR1 and CDR2: LNHDA and SQIVND (reference sequence). The CDR3 bases are TGTGCCAGTAGCAAAACGACAGGGGGGGAAACTGAAGCTTTCTTT. This sequence encodes CASSKTTGGETEAFF.

This clone was observed a few times. Other DNA sequences from this sample encode an identical CDR3 as well. J is TRBJ1-3 and V is TRBV18; D ambiguous. The CDR3 runs to 13 residues. Trimming took 2 bases from V and 2 from J, leaving 4 bases between them. Germline CDR1 KGHSH, CDR2 LQKENI. As DNA, the CDR3 is TGTGCCAGCTCACCAGGGGCTGGAAACACCATATATTTT. It is translated as CASSPGAGNTIYF.

This CDR3 reads CASSDQDLTYEQYF. CDR3 DNA sequence: TGTGCCAGCAGTGACCAGGACCTGACCTACGAGCAGTACTTC. The gene calls are TRBV2 and TRBJ2-7, with D unclear. This CDR3 contains 14 residues. The germline V gene has CDR1 SNHLY and CDR2 FYNNEI. The V gene lost 3 bases and the J gene lost 2 bases, with 11 bases spanning the gap.

The chain uses TRBV5-1 and TRBJ1-2, with 8 bases aligning to TRBD1. This CDR3 is built from 15 residues. Germline assignment: CDR1 SGHRS and CDR2 YFSETQ. Trimming at V came to 4 bases and at J to 8 bases, leaving 13 bases not matched to a gene. The CDR3 DNA follows: TGCGCCAGCAGCGCGAGCGGACAGGGTGACTCCGGCTACACCTTC. It translates to CASSASGQGDSGYTF.

The chain recombines TRBV19 with TRBJ2-3; 7 nucleotides agree with TRBD2. CDR1 and CDR2 from the germline V gene are LNHDA and SQIVND (reference sequence). The ends lost 0 bases at V and 5 bases at J; junction bases unmatched: 5. The CDR3 contains 15 residues. This CDR3 is CASSIDSQRGDTQYF. DNA of the CDR3: TGTGCCAGTAGTATAGACTCCCAGCGGGGAGATACGCAGTATTTT.